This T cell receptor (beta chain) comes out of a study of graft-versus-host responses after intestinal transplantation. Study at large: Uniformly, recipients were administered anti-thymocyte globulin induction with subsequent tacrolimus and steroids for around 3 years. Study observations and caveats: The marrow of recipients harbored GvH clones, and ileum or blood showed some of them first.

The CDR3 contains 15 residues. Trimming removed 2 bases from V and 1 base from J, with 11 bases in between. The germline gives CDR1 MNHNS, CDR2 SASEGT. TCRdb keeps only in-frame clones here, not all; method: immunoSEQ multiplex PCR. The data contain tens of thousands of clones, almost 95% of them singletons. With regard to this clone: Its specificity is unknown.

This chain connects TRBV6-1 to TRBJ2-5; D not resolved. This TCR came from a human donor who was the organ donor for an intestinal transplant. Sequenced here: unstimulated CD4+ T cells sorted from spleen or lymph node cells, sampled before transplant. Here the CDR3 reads CASSEMGRSQETQYF. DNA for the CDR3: TGTGCCAGCAGTGAAATGGGAAGGTCCCAAGAGACCCAGTACTTC.